A selection of T cell receptor beta chains follows, all from one sample in a study of response to subunit inactivated influenza vaccine. TCRdb re-derived calls from the RT-PCR reads in MiXCR, one entry per CDR3 protein. The data contain about 190,000 distinct CDR3 sequences, 13% to 15% of them singletons. The sample in question was CD8+ T cells sorted from PBMCs, obtained 5 days after vaccination. These receptors all come from a man in his fifties or sixties who received an inactivated influenza vaccine. CDR3s include the opening cysteine and the closing phenylalanine or tryptophan. A D gene is named only where the DNA matches it firmly. Size is omitted from some rows. Given values are once, few, many or a class for expanded clones.

j_gene: TRBJ2-2
d_gene: NA
abundance: many
v_gene: TRBV5-1
CDR3nt: TGCGCCAGCAGCCCTGGGACGGTGAACACCGGGGAGCTGTTTTTT
CDR3aa: CASSPGTVNTGELFF

j_gene: TRBJ2-7
d_gene: TRBD2
abundance: NA
v_gene: TRBV4-3
CDR3nt: TGCGCCAGCAGCCAAGGTGGCGGGGGGAGGGACTACGAGCAGTACTTC
CDR3aa: CASSQGGGGRDYEQYF

j_gene: TRBJ1-2
d_gene: NA
abundance: few
v_gene: TRBV7-3
CDR3nt: TGTGCCAGCAGCTTTGGGCGGGGATATGGCTACACCTTC
CDR3aa: CASSFGRGYGYTF

j_gene: TRBJ2-5
d_gene: NA
abundance: NA
v_gene: TRBV7-6
CDR3nt: TGTGCCAGCAGCTTAGGTGGACGGGTATCAGAGACCCAGTACTTC
CDR3aa: CASSLGGRVSETQYF

j_gene: TRBJ1-2
d_gene: TRBD1
abundance: few
v_gene: TRBV5-1
CDR3nt: TGCGCCAGCAGAACGACAGGGTTCGACTATGGCTACACCTTC
CDR3aa: CASRTTGFDYGYTF

j_gene: TRBJ2-3
d_gene: NA
abundance: NA
v_gene: TRBV4-2
CDR3nt: TGTGCCAGCAGCCAAGAGGGTAGCGGCGGAATCCACCCGCAGTATTTT
CDR3aa: CASSQEGSGGIHPQYF

j_gene: TRBJ2-7
d_gene: TRBD2
abundance: few
v_gene: TRBV28
CDR3nt: TGTGCCAGCAGCCTGCAAGCGCTCCTCACTAGCGTGTCCTACGAGCAGTACTTC
CDR3aa: CASSLQALLTSVSYEQYF

j_gene: TRBJ1-2
d_gene: TRBD1
abundance: few
v_gene: TRBV7-9
CDR3nt: TGTGCCAGCAGCCAACCAGCGGGACAGGGGAGCTATGGCTACACCTTC
CDR3aa: CASSQPAGQGSYGYTF

j_gene: TRBJ2-1
d_gene: NA
abundance: NA
v_gene: TRBV20-1
CDR3nt: TGCAGTGCTTACCAGGTCCGGGGTGAGCAGTTCTTC
CDR3aa: CSAYQVRGEQFF

j_gene: TRBJ2-3
d_gene: TRBD2
abundance: few
v_gene: TRBV12-3/TRBV12-4
CDR3nt: TGTGCCAGCAGTGGCCACTTCGCGGGGGGTACAGATACGCAGTATTTT
CDR3aa: CASSGHFAGGTDTQYF

j_gene: TRBJ2-7
d_gene: NA
abundance: NA
v_gene: TRBV4-1
CDR3nt: TGCGCCAGCAGCCAAGTAATTGGAGGGGATGGTGACGAGCAGTACTTC
CDR3aa: CASSQVIGGDGDEQYF

j_gene: TRBJ2-7
d_gene: TRBD1
abundance: NA
v_gene: TRBV29-1
CDR3nt: TGCAGCGCCCGGACAGGGCCCTACGAGCAGTACTTC
CDR3aa: CSARTGPYEQYF

j_gene: TRBJ2-1
d_gene: TRBD2
abundance: few
v_gene: TRBV27
CDR3nt: TGTGCCAGCAGTTTTGCGGGAGGCTTAGTTCGGCTTGAGCAGTTCTTC
CDR3aa: CASSFAGGLVRLEQFF

j_gene: TRBJ1-5
d_gene: TRBD1
abundance: NA
v_gene: TRBV30
CDR3nt: TGTGCCTGGGACAGGGAGGTGAGCAATCAGCCCCAGCATTTT
CDR3aa: CAWDREVSNQPQHF

j_gene: TRBJ2-3
d_gene: TRBD2
abundance: NA
v_gene: TRBV14
CDR3nt: TGTGCCAGCAGCCAAGATTTAGCGGGGGCCAGCACAGATACGCAGTATTTT
CDR3aa: CASSQDLAGASTDTQYF

j_gene: TRBJ2-7
d_gene: NA
abundance: NA
v_gene: TRBV24-1
CDR3nt: TGTGCCACCAGTGAAAGACAGGACTACTTAGGGTACTACGAGCAGTACTTC
CDR3aa: CATSERQDYLGYYEQYF

j_gene: TRBJ2-1
d_gene: TRBD1
abundance: NA
v_gene: TRBV6-5
CDR3nt: TGTGCCAGCAGTTACTCGACAGGGATGAGTAATGAGCAGTTCTTC
CDR3aa: CASSYSTGMSNEQFF

j_gene: TRBJ2-2
d_gene: NA
abundance: NA
v_gene: TRBV5-1
CDR3nt: TGCGCCAGCAAGCTACGGAACACCGGGGAGCTGTTTTTT
CDR3aa: CASKLRNTGELFF

j_gene: TRBJ1-2
d_gene: NA
abundance: many
v_gene: TRBV12-3/TRBV12-4
CDR3nt: TGTGCCAATCTGGGGGACCATGGCTACACCTTC
CDR3aa: CANLGDHGYTF

j_gene: TRBJ1-5
d_gene: NA
abundance: few
v_gene: TRBV19
CDR3nt: TGTGCCAGTAGTCCCTGGGACGGCAATCAGCCCCAGCATTTT
CDR3aa: CASSPWDGNQPQHF

j_gene: TRBJ1-1
d_gene: NA
abundance: NA
v_gene: TRBV30
CDR3nt: TGTGCCTGGGGAACAATGAACACTGAAGCTTTCTTT
CDR3aa: CAWGTMNTEAFF

j_gene: TRBJ2-3
d_gene: NA
abundance: NA
v_gene: TRBV12-3/TRBV12-4
CDR3nt: TGTGCCAGCAGTTTGTACGGTGCAGATACGCAGTATTTT
CDR3aa: CASSLYGADTQYF

j_gene: TRBJ1-2
d_gene: NA
abundance: few
v_gene: TRBV13
CDR3nt: TGTGCCAGCAGCTCCACGGGACAAATCTATGGCTACACCTTC
CDR3aa: CASSSTGQIYGYTF

j_gene: TRBJ1-1
d_gene: NA
abundance: NA
v_gene: TRBV7-9
CDR3nt: TGTGCCAGCAGCTTAGGCAACTGGAGGCGCACTGAAGCTTTCTTT
CDR3aa: CASSLGNWRRTEAFF

j_gene: TRBJ2-7
d_gene: NA
abundance: few
v_gene: TRBV5-6
CDR3nt: TGTGCCAGCAGCCGATGGACTTCTTCCTACGAGCAGTACTTC
CDR3aa: CASSRWTSSYEQYF

j_gene: TRBJ1-6
d_gene: TRBD1
abundance: NA
v_gene: TRBV4-2
CDR3nt: TGTGCCAGCAGCCAAGATTGGACAGGGACCTATAATTCACCCCTCCACTTT
CDR3aa: CASSQDWTGTYNSPLHF

j_gene: TRBJ2-7
d_gene: TRBD1
abundance: NA
v_gene: TRBV6-1
CDR3nt: TGTGCCAGCAGTGAGACGGGACAGCTCTACGAGCAGTACTTC
CDR3aa: CASSETGQLYEQYF

j_gene: TRBJ1-1
d_gene: TRBD1
abundance: few
v_gene: TRBV27
CDR3nt: TGTGCCAGCAAGGGGACAGGGGGAGCCACTGAAGCTTTCTTT
CDR3aa: CASKGTGGATEAFF

j_gene: TRBJ2-2
d_gene: NA
abundance: few
v_gene: TRBV27
CDR3nt: TGTGCCAGTGGGACGGCGAACACCGGGGAGCTGTTTTTT
CDR3aa: CASGTANTGELFF

j_gene: TRBJ2-5
d_gene: NA
abundance: NA
v_gene: TRBV6-5
CDR3nt: TGTGCCAGCAGTTACTGGGAAGGGGAGACCCAGTACTTC
CDR3aa: CASSYWEGETQYF

j_gene: TRBJ2-3
d_gene: NA
abundance: NA
v_gene: TRBV12-3/TRBV12-4
CDR3nt: TGTGCCAGCAGCGACAGTAAGCCAGATACGCAGTATTTT
CDR3aa: CASSDSKPDTQYF

j_gene: TRBJ2-1
d_gene: NA
abundance: many
v_gene: TRBV7-9
CDR3nt: TGTGCCAGCAGCCCCTACTCTGCCCTATACAATGAGCAGTTCTTC
CDR3aa: CASSPYSALYNEQFF

j_gene: TRBJ2-5
d_gene: TRBD2
abundance: NA
v_gene: TRBV3-1
CDR3nt: TGTGCCAGCAGCCTGGGGACTAGACAAGAGACCCAGTACTTC
CDR3aa: CASSLGTRQETQYF

j_gene: TRBJ2-7
d_gene: NA
abundance: NA
v_gene: TRBV7-9
CDR3nt: TGTGCCAGCAGCCCTCACAGGGCCGACGAGCAGTACTTC
CDR3aa: CASSPHRADEQYF

j_gene: TRBJ2-3
d_gene: NA
abundance: NA
v_gene: TRBV27
CDR3nt: TGTGCCAGCAGTTTAGGAGGCGCCCACAGGGTCACAGATACGCAGTATTTT
CDR3aa: CASSLGGAHRVTDTQYF

j_gene: TRBJ2-7
d_gene: TRBD1
abundance: NA
v_gene: TRBV7-9
CDR3nt: TGTGCCAGCAGCGTGGCGGGGACAGGGGGCCAGAGGAACGAGCAGTACTTC
CDR3aa: CASSVAGTGGQRNEQYF

j_gene: TRBJ2-1
d_gene: NA
abundance: many
v_gene: TRBV27
CDR3nt: TGTGCCAGCAGTTTGTTGGTTGGAAGGTCCTACAATGAGCAGTTCTTC
CDR3aa: CASSLLVGRSYNEQFF

j_gene: TRBJ2-7
d_gene: TRBD1
abundance: NA
v_gene: TRBV29-1
CDR3nt: TGCAGCGTTGAGACAGGGGGCTCCTACGAGCAGTACTTC
CDR3aa: CSVETGGSYEQYF

j_gene: TRBJ2-7
d_gene: TRBD1
abundance: NA
v_gene: TRBV7-6
CDR3nt: TGTGCCAGCAGCTTAGCGGGCAGGGGGGAGCAGTACTTC
CDR3aa: CASSLAGRGEQYF

j_gene: TRBJ2-7
d_gene: NA
abundance: many
v_gene: TRBV6-2/TRBV6-3
CDR3nt: TGTGCCACCGGAGCGGGTCTGAGGAGCGAGCAGTACTTC
CDR3aa: CATGAGLRSEQYF

j_gene: TRBJ1-5
d_gene: NA
abundance: few
v_gene: TRBV13
CDR3nt: TGTGCCAGCAGCTTAGGTGGGCTCTATAGCAATCAGCCCCAGCATTTT
CDR3aa: CASSLGGLYSNQPQHF

j_gene: TRBJ2-3
d_gene: NA
abundance: NA
v_gene: TRBV6-6
CDR3nt: TGTGCCAGCAGTTACGGGCGTGATACGCAGTATTTT
CDR3aa: CASSYGRDTQYF

j_gene: TRBJ2-4
d_gene: NA
abundance: few
v_gene: TRBV20-1
CDR3nt: TGCAGTGCTAGAGGATACTCAGAGGGAAACATTCAGTACTTC
CDR3aa: CSARGYSEGNIQYF

j_gene: TRBJ2-7
d_gene: TRBD1
abundance: NA
v_gene: TRBV2
CDR3nt: TGTGCCAGCAGGGAAGGACAGGGGCCTGTCCACGAGCAGTACTTC
CDR3aa: CASREGQGPVHEQYF

j_gene: TRBJ1-1
d_gene: NA
abundance: NA
v_gene: TRBV24-1
CDR3nt: TGTGCCACCAGTGATTTGGGCCCCGCGTCTTTCTTT
CDR3aa: CATSDLGPASFF

j_gene: TRBJ2-1
d_gene: TRBD2
abundance: few
v_gene: TRBV6-2/TRBV6-3
CDR3nt: TGTGCCAGCAAAATCCCGGGACTAGCGGGGGGGAACGTGAATGAGCAGTTCTTC
CDR3aa: CASKIPGLAGGNVNEQFF

j_gene: TRBJ1-2
d_gene: TRBD1
abundance: few
v_gene: TRBV28
CDR3nt: TGTGCCAGCAGTTTATATAAGGGGGCGCAGGGCTACACCTTC
CDR3aa: CASSLYKGAQGYTF

j_gene: TRBJ2-3
d_gene: NA
abundance: many
v_gene: TRBV21-1
CDR3nt: TGTGCCAGTTCAAAGGTTGATACGCAGTATTTT
CDR3aa: CASSKVDTQYF

j_gene: TRBJ2-1
d_gene: NA
abundance: few
v_gene: TRBV5-1
CDR3nt: TGCGCCAGCAGCTTGGCCTCAGGGAGCAATGAGCAGTTCTTC
CDR3aa: CASSLASGSNEQFF

j_gene: TRBJ1-3
d_gene: NA
abundance: NA
v_gene: TRBV6-5
CDR3nt: TGTGCCAGCAGTGCGGGCCAAAGCTCTGGAAACACCATATATTTT
CDR3aa: CASSAGQSSGNTIYF

j_gene: TRBJ2-2
d_gene: TRBD1
abundance: NA
v_gene: TRBV9
CDR3nt: TGTGACAGCAGCGCCGGGACAGGGGACACCGGGGAGCTGTTTTTT
CDR3aa: CDSSAGTGDTGELFF

j_gene: TRBJ2-3
d_gene: TRBD2
abundance: many
v_gene: TRBV28
CDR3nt: TGTGCCAGCAGTCGTAGCGGGACTACAGATACGCAGTATTTT
CDR3aa: CASSRSGTTDTQYF

j_gene: TRBJ2-6
d_gene: NA
abundance: few
v_gene: TRBV4-3
CDR3nt: TGCGCCAGCAGCCAAGGGGGCCTTAGCTCTGGGGCCAACGTCCTGACTTTC
CDR3aa: CASSQGGLSSGANVLTF

j_gene: TRBJ2-2
d_gene: NA
abundance: NA
v_gene: TRBV12-3/TRBV12-4
CDR3nt: TGTGCCAGCAGGGGAGGGAACACCGGGGAGCTGTTTTTT
CDR3aa: CASRGGNTGELFF

j_gene: TRBJ2-7
d_gene: TRBD1
abundance: NA
v_gene: TRBV12-3/TRBV12-4
CDR3nt: TGTGCCAGCAGTTCGGGACAGGGGCCCTTCTACGAGCAGTACTTC
CDR3aa: CASSSGQGPFYEQYF

j_gene: TRBJ1-2
d_gene: NA
abundance: few
v_gene: TRBV21-1
CDR3nt: TGTGCCAGCACCAACCGGGGCGGGGGATACAACTATGGCTACACCTTC
CDR3aa: CASTNRGGGYNYGYTF